These T cell receptor beta chains were read from a single sample in a study of T-cell reconstitution after alpha-beta-depleted transplantation in children. TCRdb fed the PCR reads into MiXCR, producing one record per CDR3 protein. This sample has 330,000 or so distinct CDR3 sequences, with over 7.5% found just once. The input for sequencing was peripheral blood, taken 360 days after TCRalphabeta/CD19-depleted stem cell transplant. All receptors derive from a female patient between 2 and 15 years old who had a stem cell transplant for Fanconi anemia, so the T cells may come from the graft donor. Each CDR3 is given without its conserved first and last residue. The size of a clone is reported for some rows only, either as once, few or many, or as a class for expanded clones.

. TRBV6-2/TRBV6-3 ASSPDSSNTEAF
many TRBV7-9 ASSFRGGSGYNEQF
. TRBV20-1 SVGVGEETQY
many TRBV12-3/TRBV12-4 ASSFGYGYT
few TRBV9 ASSPRTAYNEQF
. TRBV18 ASSPSGTGAEGQF
many TRBV18 ASSPTTDTQY
. TRBV29-1 SARRGYGEKLF
. TRBV3-1 ASSQSEQPYNSPLH
many TRBV7-9 ASSFGGTNTEAF
. TRBV7-3 ASSLMGTSGDEQY
. TRBV20-1 SARDGRGDPTGELF
few TRBV9 ASSGTLGGQSYGYT
many TRBV12-3/TRBV12-4 ASSLPTSGGTISPTYEQY
. TRBV18 ASSLDRNREAF
. TRBV7-9 ASSRLSNTEAF
many TRBV4-2 ASSQDGRSSTDTQY
. TRBV6-1 ASGTGQGFYEQF
many TRBV5-1 ASSRRGVTDTQY
few TRBV18 ASSPYPTEQY
. TRBV27 ASSPFPTDSQETQY
many TRBV12-3/TRBV12-4 ASRLSGEQF
many TRBV7-2 ASSLSGLRTDTQY
few TRBV7-2 ASRSTPLSWEQY
few TRBV18 ASSPRTSGDTQY
many TRBV12-3/TRBV12-4 ASSKATGTYEQY
many TRBV2 AGPRGGIGTDTQY
many TRBV10-3 AIRTGQRTGELF
few TRBV24-1 ATSVGQFYGYT
many TRBV12-3/TRBV12-4 ASSGSGGASYEQY
few TRBV6-2/TRBV6-3 ASTPSGQGYNQPQH
. TRBV4-1 ASSQGRARDPKNIQY
few TRBV6-4 ASIDPTLGLRDSTDTQY
many TRBV25-1 ASSEYFPGRGKNTEAF
. TRBV27 ASSFLGRTGELF
many TRBV9 ASSVASAGLYNEQF
. TRBV3-1 ASSPLASLGTEAF
few TRBV24-1 ATSEFPSKSGANVLT
few TRBV20-1 SARSDPGRWDGYT
. TRBV6-5 ASSYSSWGPAKIYEQY
many TRBV11-2 ASSLDAWDTEAF
many TRBV5-1 ASSPRASGNYYEQY
. TRBV7-3 ASSLDSGEYNEQF
many TRBV5-1 ASSLDSSNYGYT
many TRBV6-2/TRBV6-3 ASTGRIRHNEQF
many TRBV24-1 ATSERDRGYNEQF
few TRBV5-5 ASSDGDRLPQY
many TRBV13 ASSPWGGYT
. TRBV27 ASSSHRAGELF
few TRBV9 ASSGTGSHEQY
many TRBV12-3/TRBV12-4 ASSLALGGRDSTDTQY
many TRBV7-9 ASSYLQTGEWPTSDTQY
many TRBV24-1 ATSDFGQGRETQY
. TRBV4-2 ASSHQIDFQDTQY